One sample yielded the 4 T cell receptor beta chains listed below, sequenced in a study of read filtering for tumor transcriptome and immune sequencing. This library used roughly 430 ng RNA and molecular barcoded adaptors spanning alpha/delta and beta/gamma chains. TCRdb analysed the reads with MiXCR anew, one entry per CDR3 protein. The repertoire holds approximately 62,000 distinct CDR3 sequences, with less than 20% as singletons. The sample was a population of CD138-negative cells sorted from bone marrow. Receptors were obtained from a donor aged 40 or older with multiple myeloma.

The chain combines TRBV19 with TRBJ2-5; D may be TRBD2 (5 bases). The ends were cut back, 5 bases at V and 7 bases at J, with 17 bases in the middle. CDR1 is LNHDA, CDR2 SQIVND, per germline (reference sequence). The CDR3 is 14 amino acids. CDR3 loop: CASSPRVTAGTQYF. For the CDR3, the DNA is TGTGCCAGTAGTCCGCGGGTCACCGCCGGGACCCAGTACTTC.

In this sample, this clonotype turned up a few times. A much larger clone is a single base away; this may be a read error. The DNA for the CDR3 is TGTGCCAGTAGTATTCCCGGGACAGGGGACCACGAGCAGTGCTTC. Its protein is CASSIPGTGDHEQCF. The V gene is TRBV19, the J gene TRBJ2-7; 10 positions match TRBD1. The CDR3 is 15 residues long. CDR1 and CDR2 (germline): LNHDA, SQIVND (reference sequence).

Remarks on this clonotype: A read error may produce the germline difference seen at one junction end. This sequence joins TRBV6-5 and TRBJ2-1; 8 bases are a match to TRBD2. Germline CDR1 is MNHEY and CDR2 is SVGAGI. The CDR3 runs to 17 residues. The CDR3, as DNA: TGTGCCGGCAGTCCCAACCCACTAGCGGCAGTCGGCCATGAGCAGTTCTTC. Its protein product is CAGSPNPLAAVGHEQFF.

There are many counts of this clonotype. Germline and junction disagree at one end, which may indicate a read error. V usage is TRBV24-1 and J usage is TRBJ2-2; tentative D call: TRBD2 (5 bases). This CDR3 has 17 residues. From germline, CDR1 is KGHDR and CDR2 SFDVKD. CDR3 DNA: TGTGCCACCAGTGATTTGGGGTCGGCTCGAAAGGCCGGGGAGCCGTTTTTT. Amino acid sequence: CATSDLGSARKAGEPFF.